The 7 T cell receptor beta chains presented below share a single source sample, sequenced in a study of radiation and T cells in renal cell carcinoma. The sample's treatment: treatment-naive control, cytoreductive nephrectomy. This table comes from immunoSEQ multiplex PCR, and its TCRdb copy is limited to in-frame clones, with some not included. The sample gives roughly 14,000 clones, roughly 50% of which show up once; 8% to 13% is in the top ten. Sequences were derived from tumor tissue, sampled from a patient whose treatment was nephrectomy without radiotherapy. The receptor set was obtained from a man aged 50-60 years with renal cell carcinoma.

This clone was found a few times. The genes are TRBV11-2 and TRBJ2-5; 10 nucleotides line up with TRBD2. Germline loops: CDR1 SGHAT, CDR2 FQNNGV. Unmatched junction bases numbered 9, after V lost 0 bases and J lost 5 bases. The CDR3 is made up of 17 amino acids. The CDR3 reads CASSLDRIAGGAETQYF. In DNA form, the CDR3 reads TGTGCCAGCAGCTTAGACCGAATAGCGGGAGGTGCGGAGACCCAGTACTTC.

The rearrangement joins TRBV2 to TRBJ2-5; possibly TRBD2 for D (5 bases). V gave up 0 bases and J gave up 3 bases, with 20 bases separating them. The CDR3 has 18 residues. Looked up from germline, CDR1 is SNHLY and CDR2 is FYNNEI. The CDR3 region is CASSEAYGEGGDEETQYF. CDR3 bases: TGTGCCAGCAGTGAAGCATATGGTGAGGGTGGGGATGAAGAGACCCAGTACTTC.

This clone was recorded only once. The J gene is TRBJ2-7, the V gene TRBV7-2; 7 positions match TRBD1. Germline loops: CDR1 SGHTA, CDR2 FQGNSA. The CDR3 loop spans 13 amino acids. V gave up 4 bases and J gave up 2 bases; unmatched junction bases: 2. CDR3 sequence: CASSWDSTYEQYF. In DNA form, the CDR3 reads TGTGCCAGCAGCTGGGACAGCACCTACGAGCAGTACTTC. Supplemented by reference TRBV7-2 and TRBJ2-7, the full variable domain reads GAGVSQSPSNKVTEKGKDVELRCDPISGHTALYWYRQSLGQGLEFLIYFQGNSAPDKSGLPSDRFSAERTGGSVSTLTIQRTQQEDSAVYLCASSWDSTYEQYFGPGTRLTVT.

This clone showed up just a few times. The chain is built from TRBV2 and TRBJ2-7; D not resolved. In germline, CDR1 is SNHLY, CDR2 FYNNEI. The ends were cut back, 6 bases at V and 3 bases at J, with 3 bases in the middle. The CDR3 has 10 amino acids. The DNA for the CDR3 is TGTGCCAGCAGAAACTACGAGCAGTACTTC. Encoded protein: CASRNYEQYF.

The chain has TRBV6-5 and TRBJ2-3; D gene unclear. Trimming cost V 1 base and J 3 bases, with 5 bases left between them. The CDR3 covers 13 residues. Germline V gives CDR1 MNHEY, CDR2 SVGAGI. The CDR3 region is CASSYYGTDTQYF. CDR3 in DNA: TGTGCCAGCAGTTACTATGGGACAGATACGCAGTATTTT.

The V gene is TRBV4-1, the J gene TRBJ2-5; TRBD2 is a possible D gene (6 bases). V shed 0 bases and J shed 3 bases, with 11 bases lying between them. Germline-derived CDR1 and CDR2 are MGHRA and YSYEKL. This CDR3 comprises 15 residues. CDR3 coding DNA: TGCGCCAGCAGCCAAGAGGTTGGGAGGAAAGAGACCCAGTACTTC. It specifies CASSQEVGRKETQYF.

The chain recombines TRBV14 with TRBJ1-2; the D gene is possibly TRBD1 (6 bases). Deletions cut 0 bases from V and 8 bases from J, with 10 bases between. This CDR3 spans 13 amino acids. The germline CDR1 and CDR2 sequences are SGHDN and FVKESK. CDR3 in amino acids: CASSQDPRGGYTF. The CDR3 DNA sequence: TGTGCCAGCAGCCAAGATCCTAGGGGGGGCTACACCTTC.